The subject of this entry is one T cell receptor (beta chain). Antigen: not known. These data originate in a study of OX40 agonist ivuxolimab in advanced cancers. Study-level results: Compared with CD4+, CD8+ T cells on average had more expanded clones.

The CDR3 consists of 16 residues. Trimming cost V 3 bases and J 0 bases; bases outside gene matches: 5. Germline CDR1 MDHEN, CDR2 SYDVKM. Data came from immunoSEQ multiplex PCR; TCRdb stores just in-frame clones and leaves some out. The sample comprises about 76,000 clones, around 87% of which are singletons, and 0.75% to 1% rests with the top ten. This TCR came from an adult with an advanced solid tumor such as melanoma, head and neck, liver or kidney cancer. This chain joins TRBV28 and TRBJ2-4; 7 nucleotides agree with TRBD1. Specimen: CD4+ or CD8+ T cells sorted from blood, collected in a trial of the OX40 agonist ivuxolimab. The chain's CDR3 is CASSFPGQIAKNIQYF. The CDR3 DNA sequence: TGTGCCAGCAGTTTTCCGGGACAGATAGCCAAAAACATTCAGTACTTC.